This paragraph reports one TCR beta chain. The source of the sample is a study of blood T cell repertoires in COVID-19. Looking at the study overall: Material from acute and convalescent COVID-19 was sourced from the United States, Italy and Spain. T cells, B-cell-depleted T cells, or PBMCs supplied cDNA or gDNA.

CDR1 is SEHNR and CDR2 is FQNEAQ in the germline V gene (reference sequence). Trimming cost V 3 bases and J 4 bases; bases outside gene matches: 3. CDR3 length equals 14 residues. In the study's own analysis: Reference gene primer amplification gave nucleated cell count estimates. Assay used: immunoSEQ multiplex PCR; TCRdb lists only in-frame clones, some missing. V, J and clone size are those of that table, while D and trimming were read from the DNA. The table includes about 210,000 clones, about 88% detected once. The gene calls are TRBV7-9 and TRBJ2-7; TRBD1 matches at 10 bases. The sequence derives from a man aged 35 to 55 with acute or convalescent COVID-19. Sequenced input: peripheral blood. CDR3 sequence (DNA): TGTGCCAGCAGCTTTGGACAGGGGGTGTACGAGCAGTACTTC. Protein product: CASSFGQGVYEQYF.